This T cell receptor beta chain is drawn from a study of radiation and T cells in renal cell carcinoma (dated by TCRdb to 2020 to 2022). Concerning the study at large: The samples were obtained from a clinical trial, where primary renal cell carcinomas were treated with 15 Gy stereotactic body radiation therapy and then removed by nephrectomy 4 weeks afterward. TCR beta sequencing covered around 50 samples in total, comprising some 25 tumors and roughly 27 peripheral blood samples. Across all 53 samples, roughly 3,700,000 unique CDR3 nucleotide sequences encoding roughly 2.7 million unique CDR3 amino acid sequences were identified.

CDR1 is given as KGHSH and CDR2 as LQKENI, both from the germline V gene. V is cut back by 0 bases and J by 5 bases, with 9 bases in the junction unmatched. The CDR3 holds 16 amino acids from the cysteine to the phenylalanine. Just CDR3 DNA is preserved here, 48 bases in frame from base 1. The time point label, read with the paper, signifies: blood 2 weeks post-SBRT. What the treatment or condition label conveys for this sample: 15 Gy SBRT to primary tumor, nephrectomy 4 weeks later. To follow tumor-enriched clonotypes, peripheral blood was collected serially from radiation-treated patients at baseline and again at 2 weeks and 4 weeks after SBRT. Every patient's renal cell carcinoma showed clear cell pathology. Genomic DNA for TCR sequencing was prepared using the QIAamp DNA Blood Mini Kit (Qiagen). Only samples passing all quality control checks were included in the analyses. Comment on this clone: This clone's antigen is unknown. No base quality values were provided; no much bigger clone lies one nucleotide off.

Following the manufacturer's recommendations, the immunoSEQ kit was used to generate TCR beta libraries from genomic DNA. Library preparation used a first multiplex PCR with proprietary primers, then a second PCR adding unique barcodes, with bead cleanups after each round. Each sample batch included a kit-provided positive control reaction and a negative control reaction. The final libraries were assessed on an Agilent 4200 TapeStation D1000 ScreenTape, pooled by volume, and quantified by qPCR. Sequencing was performed on an Illumina NextSeq500 with a MidOutput 150-cycle cartridge, and 156 Read1 and 15 Index1 cycles were run with kit custom primers. The pooled library was loaded at 0.8 to 1 pM with a roughly 20% PhiX control spike-in. The authors processed their data as follows. Vendor-processed data were analyzed in R, and a clonotype was defined as all T cells sharing the same CDR3 nucleotide sequence. In the clone abundance analyses, frequencies were normalized to the 10,000 most abundant clones in each sample. Before analysis, public T cell clones were removed, and these numbered fewer than six per sample on average. A difference in abundance of at least 32-fold between compartments was used to define tumor-enriched and baseline blood-enriched clonotypes. Clonotypes expanded or contracted between blood time points were identified with a beta-binomial differential abundance model. Similarity between tumor and blood repertoires was quantified using the Baroni-Urbani and Buser coefficient, and groups were compared with two-tailed Wilcoxon tests in R. Here the immuneACCESS table is served through TCRdb, limited to in-frame sequences with V and J called. Missing clones are a known gap in these copies; in checked studies unresolved V genes cover under half, and the rest lacks a known reason. For V, J and clone size, that table is used; D and trimming come from the DNA. The sample table shows some 130,000 clones, and 81% are seen once. Of the sample, 1.5% to 2% falls within the top ten clones.

General findings and caveats noted by the study authors: Dynamics of the blood repertoire were not tracked past 4 weeks after treatment. Effects of radiation dose or scheduling on the TCR repertoire could not be addressed with the single-armed trial design. Because pretreatment tumor biopsies were not available, the study could not determine whether clonotypes were already present within the tumor at baseline. An increase in top tumor clonotypes in blood was observed from baseline to 2 weeks post-radiation, followed by contraction by 4 weeks, which was taken to suggest transient expansion of tumor-resident clones.

Recombination linked TRBV18 to TRBJ2-5, with 7 middle bases fitting TRBD1. Sequencing used blood, obtained from a patient whose treatment included radiotherapy and nephrectomy. This TCR was sampled from a woman aged 55-70 years with renal cell carcinoma. The CDR3 here reads CASSPPWQGVSETQYF. In nucleotides, the sequence is TGTGCCAGCTCACCACCGTGGCAGGGGGTATCGGAGACCCAGTACTTC. The full variable domain, with segments outside the CDR3 supplied by the reference TRBV18 and TRBJ2-5 proteins, appears as NAGVMQNPRHLVRRRGQEARLRCSPMKGHSHVYWYRQLPEEGLKFMVYLQKENIIDESGMPKERFSAEFPKEGPSILRIQQVVRGDSAAYFCASSPPWQGVSETQYFGPGTRLLVL.